Presented here are 21 T cell receptor beta chains from one specimen sequenced in a study of shared clonotypes between healthy human individuals. Some clones are missing from TCRdb's copy, which holds only in-frame ones; the method was immunoSEQ multiplex PCR. The sample includes about 340,000 clones, less than 85% of them seen just once. The specimen sequenced was memory CD4+ T cells sorted from blood. Subset in this sample: CD45RA-negative fraction. The receptors were gathered from a young man in good health.

The chain employs TRBV27 and TRBJ1-1, with D tentatively TRBD1 (5 bases). V was clipped by 3 bases and J by 3 bases, with 11 bases between them. The CDR3 consists of 14 residues. CDR1 is MNHEY and CDR2 is SMNVEV in the germline V gene (reference sequence). CDR3 protein: CASSFGDWDTEAFF. Here the CDR3 DNA reads TGTGCCAGCAGTTTTGGGGACTGGGACACTGAAGCTTTCTTT.

The chain employs TRBV6-5 and TRBJ1-5, with TRBD1 matching over 8 bases. V shed 0 bases, J shed 5 bases, and the junction held 3 bases outside the gene matches. The CDR3 runs to 15 residues. The germline V gene encodes CDR1 MNHEY and CDR2 SVGAGI. The CDR3 nucleotides are TGTGCCAGCAGTTACTCGACGGACAGGGATCAGCCCCAGCATTTT. This gives the protein CASSYSTDRDQPQHF.

The chain uses TRBV6-1 and TRBJ2-5; D possibly matches TRBD1 or TRBD2 (5 bases each). The assigned J gene may be wrong: the sequence end matches TRBJ2-7 better. The CDR3 totals 15 residues. Germline V gene data show CDR1 as MNHNS and CDR2 as SASEGT. CDR3 in DNA: TGTGCCAGCAGTGAAGCGTGGGACCCAACCTACGAGCAGTACTTC. Translated: CASSEAWDPTYEQYF.

The chain links TRBV4-3 to TRBJ2-1; possibly TRBD2 for D (6 bases). V was trimmed by 0 bases and J by 10 bases, leaving 13 bases between them. This CDR3 contains 14 residues. The germline gives CDR1 LGHNA, CDR2 YSLEER. The CDR3 spells CASSQDLGREEQFF. The DNA of the CDR3 is TGCGCCAGCAGCCAAGATTTGGGTCGGGAGGAGCAGTTCTTC.

This sequence joins TRBV15 and TRBJ2-5; tentative D call: TRBD2 (6 bases). The V end was cut by 5 bases, the J end by 0 bases, with 19 bases between. CDR1 and CDR2 from the germline V gene are LNHNV and YYDKDF (reference sequence). This CDR3 has 17 residues. The CDR3 region has the DNA TGTGCCACCAGCGACAAGTACGGGACTCAGTACCAAGAGACCCAGTACTTC. This gives the protein CATSDKYGTQYQETQYF.

The gene calls are TRBV7-2 and TRBJ2-5; a possible D gene is TRBD1 (5 bases). This CDR3 spans 18 amino acids. V was shortened by 5 bases and J by 2 bases, with 24 bases between the two germline ends. Germline lookup yields CDR1 SGHTA and CDR2 FQGNSA. CDR3 region: CASSPSQMAGLGQETQYF. CDR3 in DNA: TGTGCCAGCAGCCCTTCCCAAATGGCAGGGTTAGGACAAGAGACCCAGTACTTC. Using reference TRBV7-2 and TRBJ2-5 for the parts outside the CDR3, the full variable domain is GAGVSQSPSNKVTEKGKDVELRCDPISGHTALYWYRQSLGQGLEFLIYFQGNSAPDKSGLPSDRFSAERTGGSVSTLTIQRTQQEDSAVYLCASSPSQMAGLGQETQYFGPGTRLLVL.

This clone has more than one count but fewer than ten. The rearrangement joins TRBV5-1 to TRBJ2-5; 8 positions agree with TRBD2. The CDR3 extends over 16 amino acids. CDR1 and CDR2 (germline): SGHRS, YFSETQ. J lost 2 bases, V lost 1 base, and 7 bases had no gene match. CDR3 sequence reads: CASSLYPGGIQETQYF. For the CDR3, the DNA is TGCGCCAGCAGCTTGTATCCGGGAGGGATACAAGAGACCCAGTACTTC.

V and J are TRBV5-1 and TRBJ2-2, with a tentative D call TRBD2 (5 bases). In germline, CDR1 is SGHRS, CDR2 YFSETQ. Between the trimmed V and J ends, which lost 3 bases and 4 bases, there was a span of 13 bases. The CDR3 has 15 residues. For the CDR3, the DNA is TGCGCCAGCAGCTGGGGAGCCTCGGGCACCGGGGAGCTGTTTTTT. Translated, it gives CASSWGASGTGELFF.

The V and J genes are TRBV7-2 and TRBJ1-1; D unclear. The CDR3 contains 12 residues. Trimming shortened V by 4 bases and J by 7 bases, and 10 bases separated the two germline ends. Germline CDR1 SGHTA, CDR2 FQGNSA. The CDR3 region is CASSSNLDEAFF. In DNA, the CDR3 is TGTGCCAGCAGCTCAAACTTGGATGAAGCTTTCTTT. The variable domain in full, with the rest retrieved from reference TRBV7-2 and TRBJ1-1, is GAGVSQSPSNKVTEKGKDVELRCDPISGHTALYWYRQSLGQGLEFLIYFQGNSAPDKSGLPSDRFSAERTGGSVSTLTIQRTQQEDSAVYLCASSSNLDEAFFGQGTRLTVV.

J is TRBJ2-2 and V is TRBV5-1; perhaps TRBD1 as D (6 bases). The ends were cut back, 1 base at V and 6 bases at J, with 13 bases in the middle. The CDR3 covers 15 residues. The germline gives CDR1 SGHRS, CDR2 YFSETQ. The CDR3 is CASSLKFRGSGELFF. CDR3 nucleotide sequence: TGCGCCAGCAGCTTGAAATTCAGGGGATCCGGGGAGCTGTTTTTT. Complete variable domain (other parts from reference TRBV5-1 and TRBJ2-2): KAGVTQTPRYLIKTRGQQVTLSCSPISGHRSVSWYQQTPGQGLQFLFEYFSETQRNKGNFPGRFSGRQFSNSRSEMNVSTLELGDSALYLCASSLKFRGSGELFFGEGSRLTVL.

This clone has just a few counts. The chain uses TRBV5-8 and TRBJ2-2, with D possibly matching TRBD1 (5 bases). V was shortened by 0 bases and J by 4 bases, with 10 bases between the two germline ends. The CDR3 runs to 15 residues. The V gene's germline CDR1 is SGHTS and CDR2 YDEGEE. CDR3 coding DNA: TGTGCCAGCAGCTTGGTCCAGGGTAGCACCGGGGAGCTGTTTTTT. Translated, it gives CASSLVQGSTGELFF. Variable domain in full (rest from reference TRBV5-8 and TRBJ2-2): EAGVTQSPTHLIKTRGQQATLRCSPISGHTSVYWYQQALGLGLQFLLWYDEGEERNRGNFPPRFSGRQFPNYSSELNVNALELEDSALYLCASSLVQGSTGELFFGEGSRLTVL.

This clone has more than one count but fewer than ten. The V call is TRBV5-4, the J call TRBJ2-6, with D perhaps assigned TRBD1 or TRBD2 (6 bases each). The V end lost 0 bases, the J end lost 2 bases, and 9 bases lay between the germline ends. Germline V gives CDR1 SGHNT, CDR2 YYREEE (reference sequence). CDR3 length: 16 amino acids. This chain's CDR3 is CASSLAGGAGANVLTF. CDR3 DNA: TGTGCCAGCAGCTTGGCCGGGGGCGCTGGGGCCAACGTCCTGACTTTC.

This clone was detected once. The chain uses TRBV18 and TRBJ2-1; D is unclear. CDR1 is KGHSH, CDR2 LQKENI, per germline. V was clipped by 3 bases and J by 9 bases, with 18 bases between them. The CDR3 has 15 residues. CDR3 DNA sequence: TGTGCCAGCTCACCCCTAGACCTAGATTTTGGTGAGCAGTTCTTC. Translating it yields CASSPLDLDFGEQFF.

This clone was found many times. The rearrangement joins TRBV10-3 to TRBJ2-2; D call uncertain. The CDR3 loop spans 12 amino acids. Trimming pared 11 bases from V and 3 bases from J, leaving 10 bases between. The V gene's germline CDR1 is ENHRY and CDR2 SYGVKD. The CDR3 DNA follows: TGTGCCCACGGGTTTGACACCGGGGAGCTGTTTTTT. Protein product: CAHGFDTGELFF.

This clone has at least ten counts. The V gene is TRBV4-3, the J gene TRBJ2-7, with unresolved D. The CDR3 consists of 14 residues. Trimming removed 1 base from V and 0 bases from J, with 7 bases in between. The germline CDR1 and CDR2 sequences are LGHNA and YSLEER. CDR3 bases: TGCGCCAGCAGCCAAGCAGTGCTCTCCTACGAGCAGTACTTC. Protein sequence: CASSQAVLSYEQYF.

The V and J genes are TRBV9 and TRBJ2-3; D could derive from TRBD1 or TRBD2 (6 bases each). Trimming left V 3 bases short and J 4 bases short, with 15 bases between. Germline V gene lookup returns CDR1 SGDLS and CDR2 YYNGEE. The CDR3 covers 15 residues. In DNA, the CDR3 is TGTGCCAGCAGCGCGATGGAGGGGGGATCAGATACGCAGTATTTT. It specifies CASSAMEGGSDTQYF. Supplemented by reference TRBV9 and TRBJ2-3, the full variable domain reads DSGVTQTPKHLITATGQRVTLRCSPRSGDLSVYWYQQSLDQGLQFLIQYYNGEERAKGNILERFSAQQFPDLHSELNLSSLELGDSALYFCASSAMEGGSDTQYFGPGTRLTVL.

The V call is TRBV6-6, the J call TRBJ2-1; a weak D match, TRBD2 (6 bases). The CDR3 is made up of 15 amino acids. Germline V CDR1 and CDR2: MNHNY, SVGAGI (reference sequence). Trimming stripped 7 bases from V and 7 bases from J, with 20 bases between. In DNA, the CDR3 is TGTGCCAGCACCCTTTACGGGAGTGTGGGAAATGAGCAGTTCTTC. It yields the protein CASTLYGSVGNEQFF.

The chain uses TRBV14 and TRBJ2-7; D tentatively reads TRBD1 or TRBD2 (5 bases each). CDR1 is SGHDN and CDR2 is FVKESK in the germline V gene. CDR3 length: 13 amino acids. Trimming stripped 6 bases from V and 3 bases from J, with 12 bases between. As DNA, the CDR3 is TGTGCCAGCAGGGGGGTGGGAAGCTACGAGCAGTACTTC. Its translation: CASRGVGSYEQYF.

The V and J genes are TRBV29-1 and TRBJ1-1; D is ambiguous. This CDR3 is 14 amino acids long. Trimming cost V 7 bases and J 1 base, with 16 bases left between them. CDR1 and CDR2 (germline): SQVTM, ANQGSEA. The CDR3 nucleotides are TGCAGCGCAAGGGAGAGGGCTCGGAACACTGAAGCTTTCTTT. Translation gives CSARERARNTEAFF.

The chain is built from TRBV27 and TRBJ1-6; no reliable D call. Trimming took off 0 bases at V and 8 bases at J, with 11 bases between the two ends. Germline CDR1 is MNHEY and CDR2 is SMNVEV (reference sequence). The length of the CDR3 is 15 residues. The CDR3 reads CASSLSGIGYSPLHF. The CDR3 region has the DNA TGTGCCAGCAGTTTATCGGGTATAGGGTATTCACCCCTCCACTTT.

This chain joins TRBV12-5 and TRBJ2-7; D remains unclear. The length of the CDR3 is 15 residues. V shed 0 bases and J shed 0 bases, with 9 bases lying between them. Germline CDR1 LGHNT, CDR2 FRNRAP. Written as DNA, the CDR3 is TGTGCTAGTGGTTTGGTACCCGGCATCTCCTACGAGCAGTACTTC. Its translation: CASGLVPGISYEQYF.